Below, 25 T cell receptor beta chains from the same sample are listed, as sequenced in a study of yellow fever vaccine responses in identical twins. TCRdb re-analysed the RT-PCR reads in MiXCR, keeping a single row per CDR3 protein. The table shows around 18,000 distinct CDR3 sequences, with 61% occurring only once. Sample: T cells from blood (PBMCs), unsorted or a sorted subset (not recorded which), taken before or after yellow fever vaccination (not recorded which). The receptors here all came from a woman between 18 and 29 years old who received the yellow fever vaccine.

Within the sample, this clonotype is medium-sized. The chain uses TRBV12-3 or TRBV12-4 and TRBJ1-1; D remains unclear. The V and J ends lost 3 bases and 0 bases respectively, with 11 bases between them. This CDR3 is built from 15 residues. CDR3 coding DNA: TGTGCCAGCAGTTTTCGCCGAGAGATGAACACTGAAGCTTTCTTT. Amino acids: CASSFRREMNTEAFF.

The chain recombines TRBV4-1 with TRBJ1-1, with D possibly TRBD1 on 6 matching bases. The CDR3 is 16 amino acids. The V end lost 1 base, the J end lost 1 base, and 13 bases lay between the germline ends. Looked up from germline, CDR1 is MGHRA and CDR2 is YSYEKL. This CDR3 is CASSQGTGRGNTEAFF. CDR3 DNA: TGCGCCAGCAGCCAAGGTACAGGGAGAGGGAACACTGAAGCTTTCTTT.

V usage is TRBV18 and J usage is TRBJ1-5, with D possibly being TRBD1 (5 bases). The CDR3 covers 15 residues. V lost 5 bases and J 7 bases, leaving 18 bases between the germline ends. Germline values: CDR1 KGHSH, CDR2 LQKENI. Here the CDR3 reads CASSNQGAPHQPQHF. CDR3 in DNA: TGTGCCAGCTCAAATCAAGGGGCCCCCCACCAGCCCCAGCATTTT.

The chain recombines TRBV12-3 or TRBV12-4 with TRBJ1-5; D gene ambiguous. The V end lost 3 bases, the J end lost 6 bases, and 9 bases lay between the germline ends. The CDR3 is 13 residues long. The CDR3 region is CASSLRVGQPQHF. CDR3 coding DNA: TGTGCCAGCAGTTTGAGGGTGGGTCAGCCCCAGCATTTT.

This chain connects TRBV7-9 to TRBJ1-2; D remains ambiguous. The germline CDR1 and CDR2 sequences are SEHNR and FQNEAQ (reference sequence). Deletions cut 8 bases from V and 8 bases from J, with 12 bases between. CDR3 length: 11 amino acids. CDR3 in DNA: TGTGCCAGCCCGGGCGGGATGGGCTACACCTTC. This gives the protein CASPGGMGYTF.

The genes are TRBV24-1 and TRBJ2-3; 11 bases match TRBD2. Per the germline V gene, CDR1 is KGHDR and CDR2 is SFDVKD. The V gene end was trimmed by 4 bases and the J gene end by 2 bases; junction bases not matched to a gene: 7. The CDR3 runs to 17 residues. CDR3 nucleotide sequence: TGTGCCACCAGTGACGCTCCTAGCGGGGGGCACACAGATACGCAGTATTTT. It encodes CATSDAPSGGHTDTQYF.

The genes are TRBV15 and TRBJ2-7; 8 nucleotides align to TRBD1. The length of the CDR3 is 16 residues. Germline CDR1 LNHNV, CDR2 YYDKDF (reference sequence). Trimming removed 5 bases from V and 1 base from J; junction bases left unmatched: 10. The CDR3 here is CATSGGQGTVSYEQYF. The CDR3 DNA sequence: TGTGCCACCAGCGGTGGACAGGGCACAGTGTCCTACGAGCAGTACTTC.

The gene calls are TRBV18 and TRBJ2-7; TRBD1 or TRBD2 may be the D gene (6 bases each). This CDR3 is built from 15 residues. V was clipped by 3 bases and J by 2 bases, with 14 bases between them. The germline gives CDR1 KGHSH, CDR2 LQKENI. The CDR3 DNA reads as TGTGCCAGCTCACCCGGCGGAGGGGGTGCCTACGAGCAGTACTTC. Translating it yields CASSPGGGGAYEQYF.

This clonotype was detected a few times. The V call is TRBV29-1, the J call TRBJ2-7; 8 bases fit TRBD2. Trimming removed 5 bases from V and 2 bases from J; junction bases left unmatched: 5. The CDR3 length is 13 residues. CDR1 is SQVTM and CDR2 is ANQGSEA in the germline V gene. CDR3 sequence: CSVHSGIAYEQYF. For the CDR3, the DNA is TGCAGCGTTCATAGCGGGATTGCCTACGAGCAGTACTTC.

The chain employs TRBV4-1 and TRBJ2-7; D is unresolved. From germline, CDR1 is MGHRA and CDR2 YSYEKL. CDR3 length equals 15 residues. V was shortened by 1 base and J by 3 bases, with 13 bases between the two germline ends. The CDR3 loop reads CASSQVIQSFYEQYV. For the CDR3, the DNA is TGCGCCAGCAGCCAAGTCATACAGTCTTTCTACGAGCAGTACGTC.

This clonotype was counted a few times. The V gene is TRBV10-3, the J gene TRBJ1-5; no firm D call. Between the trimmed V and J ends, which lost 3 bases and 1 base, there was a span of 1 base. This CDR3 contains 12 residues. In germline, CDR1 is ENHRY, CDR2 SYGVKD. CDR3 nucleotides: TGTGCCATCAGTGACAGCAATCAGCCCCAGCATTTT. It encodes CAISDSNQPQHF.

The rearrangement joins TRBV23-1 to TRBJ2-2; D unclear. TRBV23-1 is labeled an ORF, and its function is uncertain. The CDR3 length is 13 residues. V lost 2 bases to trimming and J lost 5 bases, with 6 bases between them. CDR3 in amino acids: CASSQPRTGELFF. In DNA, the CDR3 is TGCGCCAGCAGTCAACCCCGAACCGGGGAGCTGTTTTTT.

The gene calls are TRBV7-9 and TRBJ2-1, with D possibly being TRBD1 or TRBD2 (5 bases each). This CDR3 comprises 14 residues. Germline loops: CDR1 SEHNR, CDR2 FQNEAQ (reference sequence). Trimming left V 3 bases short and J 1 base short, with 7 bases between. The DNA for the CDR3 is TGTGCCAGCAGCTTTGGGGGATCCTACAATGAGCAGTTCTTC. Translation gives CASSFGGSYNEQFF.

The table lists this clonotype with a few counts. This chain connects TRBV2 to TRBJ2-7, with 7 bases fitting TRBD1. The CDR3 consists of 15 residues. Germline V lookup: CDR1 SNHLY, CDR2 FYNNEI. V shed 2 bases and J 2 bases; nucleotides not matched to a gene: 6. CDR3 loop: CASSENRGPTYEQYF. CDR3 DNA: TGTGCCAGCAGTGAAAATAGGGGGCCCACCTACGAGCAGTACTTC.

The chain links TRBV29-1 to TRBJ2-7; D may correspond to TRBD1 or TRBD2 (5 bases each). Trimming pared 7 bases from V and 4 bases from J, leaving 14 bases between. Germline loops: CDR1 SQVTM, CDR2 ANQGSEA. This CDR3 is built from 12 residues. In nucleotides, the CDR3 is TGCAGCGCTGGGACGGCCGGGTACGAGCAGTACTTC. It is translated as CSAGTAGYEQYF.

This chain connects TRBV7-9 to TRBJ2-1; 7 bases align to TRBD2. The CDR3 length is 13 residues. Germline V gene lookup returns CDR1 SEHNR and CDR2 FQNEAQ (reference sequence). Germline trimming cut 1 base from V and 7 bases from J; bases unmatched to any gene: 1. CDR3 sequence (DNA): TGTGCCAGCAGCTTAGGAGCGGGGAATGAGCAGTTCTTC. Translation: CASSLGAGNEQFF.

In its sample, this clonotype was seen a few times. CDR3: CASRPRSNEKLFF. The CDR3 DNA reads as TGTGCCAGCCGGCCCAGGAGTAATGAAAAACTGTTTTTT. This chain connects TRBV18 to TRBJ1-4; no definite D call. Germline assignment: CDR1 KGHSH and CDR2 LQKENI. CDR3 length: 13 residues. Trimming removed 8 bases at V and 4 bases at J, with 11 bases between. The entire variable domain, with the rest obtained from reference TRBV18 and TRBJ1-4, is as follows: NAGVMQNPRHLVRRRGQEARLRCSPMKGHSHVYWYRQLPEEGLKFMVYLQKENIIDESGMPKERFSAEFPKEGPSILRIQQVVRGDSAAYFCASRPRSNEKLFFGSGTQLSVL.

This clonotype occurred a few times. The rearrangement uses TRBV19 and TRBJ1-2, with unresolved D. This CDR3 is built from 12 residues. Germline-derived CDR1 and CDR2 are LNHDA and SQIVND (reference sequence). V lost 10 bases to trimming and J lost 8 bases, with 17 bases between them. CDR3 bases: TGTGCCACCCTTGGCCTATCTGGAGGCTACACCTTC. It is translated as CATLGLSGGYTF.

This sequence joins TRBV18 and TRBJ2-1; D may be TRBD1 (6 bases). Between the trimmed V and J ends, which lost 3 bases and 3 bases, there was a span of 15 bases. Per germline, CDR1 KGHSH and CDR2 LQKENI. CDR3 length: 16 residues. CDR3 nucleotide sequence: TGTGCCAGCTCACCCCACAGGGTAAGGGGCTACAATGAGCAGTTCTTC. This encodes CASSPHRVRGYNEQFF.

This clonotype has a handful of counts. V gene TRBV6-5 combines with J gene TRBJ2-3; the D gene could be TRBD1 or TRBD2 (5 bases each). Trimming cost V 2 bases and J 5 bases, with 14 bases left between them. The CDR3 is made up of 15 amino acids. Germline V gene lookup returns CDR1 MNHEY and CDR2 SVGAGI. CDR3 amino acids: CASSYGTARVDTQYF. The CDR3 DNA is TGTGCCAGCAGTTACGGGACGGCAAGGGTAGATACGCAGTATTTT.

A few counts support this clonotype. The rearrangement joins TRBV7-3 to TRBJ2-3; tentatively, D is TRBD2 (5 bases). The CDR3 covers 13 residues. Germline V gene lookup returns CDR1 SGHTA and CDR2 FQGTGA. The ends were cut back, 0 bases at V and 8 bases at J, with 9 bases in the middle. CDR3 residues: CASSLTDLGTQYF. The DNA of the CDR3 is TGTGCCAGCAGCTTAACGGACTTGGGTACGCAGTATTTT.

The chain has TRBV11-2 and TRBJ2-1; TRBD1 agrees at 7 bases. Germline lookup yields CDR1 SGHAT and CDR2 FQNNGV. The CDR3 is 15 amino acids. V lost 5 bases to trimming and J lost 5 bases; unmatched junction nucleotides: 9. The CDR3 reads CASSQFGQVNNEQFF. As DNA, the CDR3 is TGTGCCAGCAGCCAGTTTGGACAGGTTAACAATGAGCAGTTCTTC.

Only a few counts were recorded for this clonotype. The chain joins TRBV2 to TRBJ1-4; tentatively, D is TRBD1 (5 bases). In germline, CDR1 is SNHLY, CDR2 FYNNEI. V was trimmed by 10 bases and J by 8 bases, leaving 14 bases between them. The CDR3 has 12 residues. CDR3 DNA sequence: TGTGCCACCCGACAGAGACAGGAAAAACTGTTTTTT. Residues: CATRQRQEKLFF.

The V call is TRBV9, the J call TRBJ1-3; weak D call: TRBD1 (5 bases). Germline assignment: CDR1 SGDLS and CDR2 YYNGEE. Deletions cut 0 bases from V and 4 bases from J, with 14 bases between. The CDR3 covers 16 residues. The CDR3 reads CASSVAPGRAGNTIYF. As DNA, the CDR3 is TGTGCCAGCAGCGTAGCGCCTGGCAGGGCCGGAAACACCATATATTTT.

The chain combines TRBV7-9 with TRBJ2-2; a possible D gene is TRBD2 (6 bases). V lost 7 bases and J 4 bases, leaving 13 bases between the germline ends. Germline V lookup: CDR1 SEHNR, CDR2 FQNEAQ (reference sequence). The CDR3 totals 14 residues. CDR3 protein: CASNLDGGTGELFF. In DNA, the CDR3 is TGTGCCAGCAATCTGGACGGGGGCACCGGGGAGCTGTTTTTT.